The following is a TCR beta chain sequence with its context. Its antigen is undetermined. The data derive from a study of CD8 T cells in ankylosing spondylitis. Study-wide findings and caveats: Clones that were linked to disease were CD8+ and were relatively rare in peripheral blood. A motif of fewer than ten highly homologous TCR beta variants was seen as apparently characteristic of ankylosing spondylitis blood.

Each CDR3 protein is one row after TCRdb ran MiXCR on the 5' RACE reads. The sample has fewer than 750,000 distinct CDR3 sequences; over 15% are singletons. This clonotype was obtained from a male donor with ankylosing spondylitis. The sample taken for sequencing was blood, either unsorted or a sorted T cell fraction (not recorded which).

CDR3 in amino acids: CASSTGTVYNSPLHF. The DNA of the CDR3 is TGTGCCAGCAGTACCGGGACAGTCTATAATTCACCCCTCCACTTT. V and J are TRBV6-1 and TRBJ1-6; 7 bases agree with TRBD1. The junction had 4 bases not matched to a gene; V was cut back by 5 bases and J by 3 bases. The germline gives CDR1 MNHNS, CDR2 SASEGT. The CDR3 is 15 residues long.